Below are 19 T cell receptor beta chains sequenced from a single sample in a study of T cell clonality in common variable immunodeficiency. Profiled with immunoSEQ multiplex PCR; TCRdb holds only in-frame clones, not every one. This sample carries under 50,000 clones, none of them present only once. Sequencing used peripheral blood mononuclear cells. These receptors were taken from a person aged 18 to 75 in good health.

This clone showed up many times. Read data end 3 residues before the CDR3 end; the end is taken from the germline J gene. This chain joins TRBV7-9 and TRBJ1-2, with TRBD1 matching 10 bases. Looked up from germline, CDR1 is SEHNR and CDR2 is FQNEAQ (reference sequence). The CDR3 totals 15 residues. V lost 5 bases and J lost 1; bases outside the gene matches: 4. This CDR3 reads CASSPGTGDNYGYTF. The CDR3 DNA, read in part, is TGTGCCAGCAGCCCCGGGACAGGGGATAACTATGGC.

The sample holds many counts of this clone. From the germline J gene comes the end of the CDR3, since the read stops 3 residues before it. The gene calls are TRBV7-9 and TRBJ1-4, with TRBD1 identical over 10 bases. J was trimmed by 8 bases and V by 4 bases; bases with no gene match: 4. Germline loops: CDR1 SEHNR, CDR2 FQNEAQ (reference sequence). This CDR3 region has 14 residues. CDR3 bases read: TGTGCCAGCAGCTCCGGGACAGGGGTAGAAAAA. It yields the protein CASSSGTGVEK. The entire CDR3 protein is CASSSGTGVEKLFF. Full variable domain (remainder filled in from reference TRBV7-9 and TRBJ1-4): DTGVSQNPRHKITKRGQNVTFRCDPISEHNRLYWYRQTLGQGPEFLTYFQNEAQLEKSRLLSDRFSAERPKGSFSTLEIQRTEQGDSAMYLCASSSGTGVEKLFFGSGTQLSVL.

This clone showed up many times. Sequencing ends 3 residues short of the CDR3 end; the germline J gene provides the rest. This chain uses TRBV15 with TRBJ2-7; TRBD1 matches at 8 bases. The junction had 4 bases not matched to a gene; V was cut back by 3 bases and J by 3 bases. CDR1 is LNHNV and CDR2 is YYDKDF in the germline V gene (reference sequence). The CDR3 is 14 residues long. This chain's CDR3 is CATSRTGVFYEQYF. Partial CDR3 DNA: TGTGCCACCAGCAGGACAGGGGTTTTCTACGAG.

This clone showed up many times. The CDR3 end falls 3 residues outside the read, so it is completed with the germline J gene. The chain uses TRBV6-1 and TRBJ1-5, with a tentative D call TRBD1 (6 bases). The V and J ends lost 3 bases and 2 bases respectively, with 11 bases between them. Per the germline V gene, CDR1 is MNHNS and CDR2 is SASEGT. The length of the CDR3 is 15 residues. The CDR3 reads CASSDRGGRNQPQHF. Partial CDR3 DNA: TGTGCCAGCAGTGACAGGGGAGGACGCAATCAGCCC.

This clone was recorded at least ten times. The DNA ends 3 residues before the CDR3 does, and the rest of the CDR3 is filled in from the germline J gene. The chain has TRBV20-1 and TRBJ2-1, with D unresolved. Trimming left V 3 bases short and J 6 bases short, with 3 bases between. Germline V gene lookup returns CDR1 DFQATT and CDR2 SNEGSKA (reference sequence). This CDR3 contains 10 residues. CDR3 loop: CSASVNEQFF. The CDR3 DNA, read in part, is TGCAGTGCTAGCGTCAATGAG.

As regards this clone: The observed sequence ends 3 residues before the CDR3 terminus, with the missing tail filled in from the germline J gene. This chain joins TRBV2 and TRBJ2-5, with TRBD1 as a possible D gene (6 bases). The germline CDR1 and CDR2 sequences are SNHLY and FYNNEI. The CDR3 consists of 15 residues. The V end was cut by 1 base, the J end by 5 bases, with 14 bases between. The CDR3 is CASSEGTADRETQYF. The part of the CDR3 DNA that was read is TGTGCCAGCAGTGAAGGGACAGCCGACCGGGAGACC.

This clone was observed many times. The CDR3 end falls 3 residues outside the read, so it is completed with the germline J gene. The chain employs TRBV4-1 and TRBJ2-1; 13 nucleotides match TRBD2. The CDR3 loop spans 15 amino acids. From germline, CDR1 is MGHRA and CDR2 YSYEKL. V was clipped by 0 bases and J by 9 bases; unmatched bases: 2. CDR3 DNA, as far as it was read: TGCGCCAGCAGCCAAGAACTAGCGGGAGGGGTTGAG. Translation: CASSQELAGGVE. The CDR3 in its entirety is CASSQELAGGVEQFF.

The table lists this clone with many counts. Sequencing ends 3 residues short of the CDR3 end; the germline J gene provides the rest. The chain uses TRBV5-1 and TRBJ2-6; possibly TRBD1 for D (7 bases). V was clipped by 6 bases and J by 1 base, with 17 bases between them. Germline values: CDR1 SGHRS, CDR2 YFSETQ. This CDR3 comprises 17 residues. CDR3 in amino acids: CASNLGGGRSGANVLTF. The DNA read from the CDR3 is TGCGCCAGCAACCTCGGAGGGGGCCGATCTGGGGCCAACGTC.

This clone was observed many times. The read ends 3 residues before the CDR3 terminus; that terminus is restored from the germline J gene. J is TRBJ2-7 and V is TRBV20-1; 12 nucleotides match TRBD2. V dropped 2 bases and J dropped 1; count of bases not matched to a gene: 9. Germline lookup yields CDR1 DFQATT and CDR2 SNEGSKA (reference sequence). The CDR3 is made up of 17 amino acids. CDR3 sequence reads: CSARRGLAGGRSYEQYF. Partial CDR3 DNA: TGCAGTGCTAGAAGGGGCCTAGCGGGGGGGCGGTCCTACGAG.

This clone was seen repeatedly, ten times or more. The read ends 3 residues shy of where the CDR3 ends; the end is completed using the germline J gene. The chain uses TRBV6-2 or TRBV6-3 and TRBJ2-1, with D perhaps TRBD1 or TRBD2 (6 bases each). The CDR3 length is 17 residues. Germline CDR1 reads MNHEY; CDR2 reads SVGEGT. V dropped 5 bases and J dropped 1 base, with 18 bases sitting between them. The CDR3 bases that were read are TGTGCCAGCAGTCCTTTGGAGGGGGATAGTTCCTACAATGAG. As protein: CASSPLEGDSSYNE. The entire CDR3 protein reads CASSPLEGDSSYNEQFF.

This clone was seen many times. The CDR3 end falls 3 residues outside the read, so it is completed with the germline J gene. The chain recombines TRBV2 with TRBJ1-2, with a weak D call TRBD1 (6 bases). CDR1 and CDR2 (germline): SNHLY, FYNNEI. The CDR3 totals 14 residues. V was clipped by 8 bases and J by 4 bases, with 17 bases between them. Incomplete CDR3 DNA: TGTGCCAGCGTAGCATCAGGACAGAGCTATGGC. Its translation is CASVASGQSYG. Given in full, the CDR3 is CASVASGQSYGYTF.

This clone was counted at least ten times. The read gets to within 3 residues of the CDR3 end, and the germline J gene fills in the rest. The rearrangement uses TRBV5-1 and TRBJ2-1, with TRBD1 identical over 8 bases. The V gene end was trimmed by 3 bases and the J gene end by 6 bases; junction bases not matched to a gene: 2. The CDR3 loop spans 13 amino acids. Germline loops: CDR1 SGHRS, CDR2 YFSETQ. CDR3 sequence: CASSWTGPNEQFF. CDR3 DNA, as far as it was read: TGCGCCAGCAGCTGGACAGGGCCCAATGAG.

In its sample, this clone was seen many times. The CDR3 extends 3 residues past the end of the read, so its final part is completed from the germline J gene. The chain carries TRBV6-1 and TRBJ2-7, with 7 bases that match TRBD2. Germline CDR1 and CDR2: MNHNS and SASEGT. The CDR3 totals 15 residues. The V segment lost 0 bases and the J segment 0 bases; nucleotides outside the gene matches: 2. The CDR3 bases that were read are TGTGCCAGCAGTGAAGCCGGGGGGAGCTCCTACGAG. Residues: CASSEAGGSSYE. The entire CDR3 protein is CASSEAGGSSYEQYF.

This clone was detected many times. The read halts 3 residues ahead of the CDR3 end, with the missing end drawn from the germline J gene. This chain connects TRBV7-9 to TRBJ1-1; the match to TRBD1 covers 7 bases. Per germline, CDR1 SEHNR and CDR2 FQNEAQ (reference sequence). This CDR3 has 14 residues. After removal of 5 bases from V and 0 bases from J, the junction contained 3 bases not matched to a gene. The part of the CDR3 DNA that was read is TGTGCCAGCAGCCGGGACAGATTGAACACTGAA. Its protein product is CASSRDRLNTE. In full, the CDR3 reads CASSRDRLNTEAFF.

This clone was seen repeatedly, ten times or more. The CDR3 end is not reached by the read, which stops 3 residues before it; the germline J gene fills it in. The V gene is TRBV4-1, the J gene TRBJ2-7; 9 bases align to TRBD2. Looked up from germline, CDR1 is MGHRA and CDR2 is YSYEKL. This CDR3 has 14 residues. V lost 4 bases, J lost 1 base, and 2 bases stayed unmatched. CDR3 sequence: CASSPLAGSYEQYF. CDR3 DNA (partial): TGCGCCAGCAGCCCCCTAGCGGGGTCCTACGAG.

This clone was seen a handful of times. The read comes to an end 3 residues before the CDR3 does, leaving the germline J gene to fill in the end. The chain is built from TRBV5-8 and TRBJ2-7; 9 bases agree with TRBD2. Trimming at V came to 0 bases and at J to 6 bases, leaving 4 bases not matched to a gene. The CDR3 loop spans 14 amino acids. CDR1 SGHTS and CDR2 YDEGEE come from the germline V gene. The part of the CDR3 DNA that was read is TGTGCCAGCAGCTTGGCTGCGGGGGGGACCGAG. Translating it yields CASSLAAGGTE. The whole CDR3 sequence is CASSLAAGGTEQYF.

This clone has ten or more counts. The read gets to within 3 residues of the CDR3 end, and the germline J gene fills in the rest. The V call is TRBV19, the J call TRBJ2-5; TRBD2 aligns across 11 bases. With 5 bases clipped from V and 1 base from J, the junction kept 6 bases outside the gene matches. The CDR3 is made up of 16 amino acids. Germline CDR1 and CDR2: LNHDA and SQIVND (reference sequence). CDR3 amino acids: CASSFRTSGFQETQYF. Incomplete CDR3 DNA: TGTGCCAGTAGTTTCCGGACTAGCGGGTTCCAAGAGACC.

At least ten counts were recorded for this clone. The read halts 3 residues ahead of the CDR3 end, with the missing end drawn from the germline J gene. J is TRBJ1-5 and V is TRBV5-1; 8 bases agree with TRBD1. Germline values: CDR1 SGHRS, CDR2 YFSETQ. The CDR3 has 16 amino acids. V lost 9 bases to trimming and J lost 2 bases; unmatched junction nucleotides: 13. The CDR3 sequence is CANPNDRGSCNQPQHF. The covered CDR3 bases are TGCGCCAACCCAAACGACAGGGGTTCTTGCAATCAGCCC.

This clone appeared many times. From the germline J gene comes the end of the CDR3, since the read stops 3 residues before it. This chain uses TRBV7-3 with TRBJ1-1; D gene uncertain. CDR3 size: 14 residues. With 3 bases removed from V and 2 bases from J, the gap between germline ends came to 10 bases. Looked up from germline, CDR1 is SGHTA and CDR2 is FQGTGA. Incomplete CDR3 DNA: TGTGCCAGCAGCTTGGTTGCAGGAAACACTGAA. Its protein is CASSLVAGNTE. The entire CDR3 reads CASSLVAGNTEAFF.